The 19 T cell receptor beta chains below all came from one sample that was sequenced in a study of blood T cell repertoires in COVID-19. Clones were sequenced by immunoSEQ multiplex PCR, and TCRdb holds only the in-frame ones, with some missing. The table has about 300,000 clones, roughly 85% seen once; the top ten hold over 1.5%. The sample taken for sequencing was PBMCs or T cells enriched from blood (not recorded which). All receptors derive from a woman in her twenties or thirties who had been exposed to COVID-19.

This chain links TRBV4-3 with TRBJ1-4, with D tentatively TRBD1 (5 bases). CDR3 size: 14 residues. The germline CDR1 and CDR2 sequences are LGHNA and YSLEER. Trimming cost V 3 bases and J 6 bases, with 11 bases left between them. The CDR3 loop is CASSQGGADEKLFF. CDR3 DNA sequence: TGCGCCAGCAGCCAGGGAGGGGCCGATGAAAAACTGTTTTTT.

The rearrangement joins TRBV5-4 to TRBJ1-1; TRBD1 might be the D (5 bases). The CDR3 totals 12 residues. CDR1 and CDR2 (germline): SGHNT, YYREEE (reference sequence). Trimming took off 9 bases at V and 5 bases at J, with 14 bases between the two ends. The CDR3 DNA reads as TGTGCCACCGGGGGGGGAGGTACTGAAGCTTTCTTT. Amino acid sequence: CATGGGGTEAFF.

The chain joins TRBV28 to TRBJ1-1, with a possible D match to TRBD1 (6 bases). V gave up 6 bases and J gave up 6 bases, with 14 bases separating them. This CDR3 region has 13 residues. CDR1 is MDHEN, CDR2 SYDVKM, per germline. Here the CDR3 DNA reads TGTGCCAGCAGCTTACAGGGAATCCCTGAAGCTTTCTTT. It translates to CASSLQGIPEAFF.

This clone has a single count. The genes are TRBV5-1 and TRBJ1-1; possibly TRBD1 for D (6 bases). This CDR3 is built from 12 residues. The germline V and J ends were trimmed by 0 bases and 9 bases, with 9 bases remaining between them. Per germline, CDR1 SGHRS and CDR2 YFSETQ. The CDR3 is CASSLEQGQAFF. CDR3 nucleotide sequence: TGCGCCAGCAGCTTGGAACAGGGTCAAGCTTTCTTT.

This chain uses TRBV30 with TRBJ1-5; 7 bases align to TRBD1. Germline V gene sequence: CDR1 GTSNPN, CDR2 SVGIG (reference sequence). The CDR3 totals 14 residues. V trimming: 5 bases; J trimming: 4 bases; junction bases outside the gene matches: 8. CDR3 amino acids: CAWSPGQLNQPQHF. The CDR3 DNA follows: TGTGCCTGGTCCCCGGGACAGCTAAATCAGCCCCAGCATTTT.

The gene calls are TRBV6-2 or TRBV6-3 and TRBJ2-7; 13 positions match TRBD2. The junction had 2 bases not matched to a gene; V was cut back by 6 bases and J by 0 bases. This CDR3 spans 15 amino acids. Germline CDR1 and CDR2: MNHEY and SVGEGT. The CDR3 is CASSWTSGSSYEQYF. The DNA of the CDR3 is TGTGCCAGCAGCTGGACTAGCGGGAGCTCCTACGAGCAGTACTTC.

About this clone itself: This CDR3 is also generated by other DNA sequences in the sample. This chain links TRBV12-3 or TRBV12-4 with TRBJ1-2, with no clear D. The CDR3 contains 12 residues. V was cut by 5 bases and J by 2 bases, with 6 bases left in between. The CDR3 bases are TGTGCCAGCAGTCCCGGGAACTATGGCTACACCTTC. This translates into CASSPGNYGYTF.

The J gene is TRBJ2-1, the V gene TRBV18; tentative D call: TRBD1 (5 bases). This CDR3 has 12 amino acids. Trimming removed 5 bases from V and 5 bases from J, with 7 bases in between. Germline loops: CDR1 KGHSH, CDR2 LQKENI. The CDR3 reads CASSGANNEQFF. CDR3 coding DNA: TGTGCCAGCTCAGGGGCGAACAATGAGCAGTTCTTC.

The rearrangement joins TRBV5-1 to TRBJ1-4, with 7 bases aligning to TRBD1. V shed 4 bases and J 8 bases; nucleotides not matched to a gene: 5. The CDR3 runs to 13 residues. Germline-derived CDR1 and CDR2 are SGHRS and YFSETQ. The CDR3 DNA follows: TGCGCCAGCAGCGACAGGGCCGAGGAAAAACTGTTTTTT. It is translated as CASSDRAEEKLFF.

This chain uses TRBV18 with TRBJ2-1; possible D gene TRBD2, 5 bases. This CDR3 is built from 16 residues. Trimming left V 4 bases short and J 0 bases short, with 13 bases between. Germline CDR1 and CDR2: KGHSH and LQKENI. CDR3 in amino acids: CASSQRASGSYNEQFF. The CDR3 DNA reads TGTGCCAGCTCACAGAGGGCATCTGGCTCCTACAATGAGCAGTTCTTC.

The rearrangement links TRBV7-8 to TRBJ2-1; 7 bases match TRBD2. The ends lost 2 bases at V and 4 bases at J; junction bases unmatched: 5. CDR1 and CDR2 (germline): SGHVS, FQNEAQ. The CDR3 contains 15 residues. DNA for the CDR3: TGTGCCAGCAGCTTAACTAGCGACTCTTACAATGAGCAGTTCTTC. Translation: CASSLTSDSYNEQFF.

J is TRBJ1-4 and V is TRBV6-5; 8 bases are shared with TRBD1. J gave up 5 bases and V 6 bases, and 5 bases lay outside the gene matches. The germline V gene has CDR1 MNHEY and CDR2 SVGAGI. This CDR3 contains 14 residues. The CDR3 DNA reads TGTGCCAGCAGCTTAAACAGGGGGAATGAAAAACTGTTTTTT. Protein: CASSLNRGNEKLFF.

DNA of the CDR3: TGTGCCAGCAGCAGGGACAGGGCTGAAAAACTGTTTTTT. Protein: CASSRDRAEKLFF. The genes are TRBV3-1 (or the pseudogene TRBV3-2) and TRBJ1-4; 9 bases match TRBD1. Germline trimming cut 5 bases from V and 7 bases from J; bases unmatched to any gene: 2. Germline values: CDR1 LGHDT, CDR2 YNNKEL (reference sequence). This CDR3 contains 13 residues.

The chain employs TRBV27 and TRBJ2-7; 9 nucleotides match TRBD1. Germline-derived CDR1 and CDR2 are MNHEY and SMNVEV (reference sequence). This CDR3 region has 14 residues. Trimming removed 8 bases from V and 5 bases from J; junction bases left unmatched: 10. CDR3 sequence (DNA): TGTGCCAGCGGGAACAGGGGGCCCCCAAACGAGCAGTACTTC. Protein product: CASGNRGPPNEQYF.

The CDR3: CASSHRGGNSPLHF. The CDR3 DNA sequence: TGTGCCAGTAGTCACAGGGGCGGTAATTCACCCCTCCACTTT. The V gene is TRBV19, the J gene TRBJ1-6, with 7 bases matching TRBD1. The ends lost 5 bases at V and 6 bases at J; junction bases unmatched: 4. This CDR3 has 14 amino acids. Looked up from germline, CDR1 is LNHDA and CDR2 is SQIVND (reference sequence).

The chain has TRBV7-8 and TRBJ2-3; unclear D gene. V was shortened by 3 bases and J by 6 bases, with 16 bases between the two germline ends. This CDR3 comprises 15 residues. Germline V gene lookup returns CDR1 SGHVS and CDR2 FQNEAQ. The CDR3 sequence: CASSFSFLRFDTQYF. The CDR3 bases are TGTGCCAGCAGCTTCTCGTTCCTTCGGTTCGATACGCAGTATTTT.

V gene TRBV3-1 (or the pseudogene TRBV3-2) combines with J gene TRBJ2-3, with D possibly matching TRBD2 (5 bases). Germline V gene data show CDR1 as LGHDT and CDR2 as YNNKEL (reference sequence). The CDR3 has 16 amino acids. The V end was cut by 5 bases, the J end by 1 base, with 16 bases between. The CDR3 loop is CASSENGLLRTDTQYF. The CDR3 bases are TGTGCCAGCAGCGAAAACGGACTCCTACGCACAGATACGCAGTATTTT.

V is TRBV6-6 and J is TRBJ2-7; a possible D gene is TRBD1 (5 bases). CDR3 length: 16 residues. Germline V gene sequence: CDR1 MNHNY, CDR2 SVGAGI (reference sequence). V was clipped by 6 bases and J by 1 base, with 19 bases between them. The CDR3 DNA reads as TGTGCCAGCAGCCCACTCAAAACAGGTGTGTCCTACGAGCAGTACTTC. This encodes CASSPLKTGVSYEQYF.

This clone was detected a few times. J is TRBJ2-1 and V is TRBV3-1 (or the pseudogene TRBV3-2); 7 bases line up with TRBD2. This CDR3 has 13 amino acids. The germline gives CDR1 LGHDT, CDR2 YNNKEL (reference sequence). Unmatched junction bases numbered 6, after V lost 4 bases and J lost 9 bases. Written as DNA, the CDR3 is TGTGCCAGCAGCCTCGCCGGGGGGATTGAGCAGTTCTTC. Encoded protein: CASSLAGGIEQFF.